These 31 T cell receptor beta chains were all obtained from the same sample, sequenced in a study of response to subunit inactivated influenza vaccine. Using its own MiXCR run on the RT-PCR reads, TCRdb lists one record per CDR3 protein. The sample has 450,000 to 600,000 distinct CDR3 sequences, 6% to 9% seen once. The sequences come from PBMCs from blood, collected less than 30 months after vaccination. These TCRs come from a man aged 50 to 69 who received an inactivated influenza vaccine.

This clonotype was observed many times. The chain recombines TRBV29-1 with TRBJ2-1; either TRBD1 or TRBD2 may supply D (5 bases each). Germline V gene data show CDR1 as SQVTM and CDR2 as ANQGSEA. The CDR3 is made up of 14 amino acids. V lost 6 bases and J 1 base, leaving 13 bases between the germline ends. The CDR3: CSVGWWGSYNEQFF. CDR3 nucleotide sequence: TGCAGCGTCGGGTGGTGGGGGTCCTACAATGAGCAGTTCTTC.

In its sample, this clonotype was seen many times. CDR3: CSAPTPPRASNQPQHF. The CDR3 DNA reads as TGCAGTGCTCCAACACCCCCGCGGGCCAGCAATCAGCCCCAGCATTTT. The rearrangement joins TRBV20-1 to TRBJ1-5; no clear D gene. Germline CDR1 is DFQATT and CDR2 is SNEGSKA (reference sequence). The V gene lost 5 bases and the J gene lost 1 base, with 18 bases spanning the gap. The CDR3 is 16 amino acids.

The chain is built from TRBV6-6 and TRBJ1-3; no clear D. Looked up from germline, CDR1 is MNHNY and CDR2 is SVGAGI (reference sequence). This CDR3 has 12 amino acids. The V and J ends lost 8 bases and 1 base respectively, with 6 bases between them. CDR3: CASARSGNTIYF. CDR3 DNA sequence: TGTGCCAGCGCGCGGTCTGGAAACACCATATATTTT.

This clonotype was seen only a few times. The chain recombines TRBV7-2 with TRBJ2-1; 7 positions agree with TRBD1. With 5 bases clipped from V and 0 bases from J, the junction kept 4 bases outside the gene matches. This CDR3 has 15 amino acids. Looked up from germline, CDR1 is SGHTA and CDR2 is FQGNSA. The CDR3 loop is CASSADRASYNEQFF. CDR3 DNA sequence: TGTGCCAGCAGCGCCGACAGGGCCTCCTACAATGAGCAGTTCTTC.

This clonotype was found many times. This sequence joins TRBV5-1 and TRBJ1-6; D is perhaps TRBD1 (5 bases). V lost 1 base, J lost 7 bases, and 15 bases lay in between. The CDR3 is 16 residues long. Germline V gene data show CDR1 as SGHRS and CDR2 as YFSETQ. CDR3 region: CASSLHRGKGNSPLHF. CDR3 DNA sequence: TGCGCCAGCAGCTTGCACCGGGGCAAGGGGAATTCACCCCTCCACTTT.

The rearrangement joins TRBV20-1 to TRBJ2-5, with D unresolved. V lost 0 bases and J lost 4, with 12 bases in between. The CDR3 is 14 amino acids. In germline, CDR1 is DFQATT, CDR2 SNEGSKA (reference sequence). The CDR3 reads CSARDHLIGETQYF. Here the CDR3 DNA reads TGCAGTGCTAGAGATCATTTAATTGGAGAGACCCAGTACTTC.

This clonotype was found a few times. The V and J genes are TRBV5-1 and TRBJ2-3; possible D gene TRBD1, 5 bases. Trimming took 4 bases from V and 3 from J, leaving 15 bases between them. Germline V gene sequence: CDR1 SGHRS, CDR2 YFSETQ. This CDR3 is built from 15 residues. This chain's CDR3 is CASSRGAARTDTQYF. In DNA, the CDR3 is TGCGCCAGCAGCCGTGGGGCAGCGCGAACAGATACGCAGTATTTT.

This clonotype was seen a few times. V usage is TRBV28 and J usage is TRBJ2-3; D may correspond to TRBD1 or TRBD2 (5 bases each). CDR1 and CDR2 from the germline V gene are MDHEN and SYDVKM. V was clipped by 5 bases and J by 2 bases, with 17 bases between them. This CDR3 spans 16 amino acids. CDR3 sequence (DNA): TGTGCCAGCAGTGGGGCCGGGATCCGAGTCACAGATACGCAGTATTTT. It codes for CASSGAGIRVTDTQYF.

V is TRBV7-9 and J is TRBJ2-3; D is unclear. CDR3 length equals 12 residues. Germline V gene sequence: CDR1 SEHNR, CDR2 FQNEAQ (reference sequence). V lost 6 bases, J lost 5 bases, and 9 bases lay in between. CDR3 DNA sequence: TGTGCCAGCAGGGGTATAGAAGATACGCAGTATTTT. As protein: CASRGIEDTQYF.

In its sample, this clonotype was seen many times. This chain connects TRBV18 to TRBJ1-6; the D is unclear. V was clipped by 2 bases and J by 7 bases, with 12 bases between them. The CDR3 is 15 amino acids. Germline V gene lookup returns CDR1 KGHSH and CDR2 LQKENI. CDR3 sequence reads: CASSPSAGFNSPLHF. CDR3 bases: TGTGCCAGCTCACCATCGGCCGGATTCAATTCACCCCTCCACTTT. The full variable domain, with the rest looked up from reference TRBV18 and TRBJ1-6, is NAGVMQNPRHLVRRRGQEARLRCSPMKGHSHVYWYRQLPEEGLKFMVYLQKENIIDESGMPKERFSAEFPKEGPSILRIQQVVRGDSAAYFCASSPSAGFNSPLHFGNGTRLTVT.

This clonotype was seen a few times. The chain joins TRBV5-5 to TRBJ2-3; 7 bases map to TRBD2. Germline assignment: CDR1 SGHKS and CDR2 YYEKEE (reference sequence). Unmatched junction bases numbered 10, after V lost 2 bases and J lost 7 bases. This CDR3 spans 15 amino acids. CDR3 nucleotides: TGTGCCAGCAGCTTCTGGCTAGCGGATTCAAATACGCAGTATTTT. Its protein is CASSFWLADSNTQYF.

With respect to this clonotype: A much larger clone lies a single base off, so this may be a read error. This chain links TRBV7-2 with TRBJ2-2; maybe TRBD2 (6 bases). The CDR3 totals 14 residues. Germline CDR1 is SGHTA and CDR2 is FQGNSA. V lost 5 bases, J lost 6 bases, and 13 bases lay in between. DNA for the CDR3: TGTGCCAGCAGCATAGGAGGGTTGGCCGGGGAGCTGTTTTTT. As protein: CASSIGGLAGELFF. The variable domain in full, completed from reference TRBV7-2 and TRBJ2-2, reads GAGVSQSPSNKVTEKGKDVELRCDPISGHTALYWYRQSLGQGLEFLIYFQGNSAPDKSGLPSDRFSAERTGGSVSTLTIQRTQQEDSAVYLCASSIGGLAGELFFGEGSRLTVL.

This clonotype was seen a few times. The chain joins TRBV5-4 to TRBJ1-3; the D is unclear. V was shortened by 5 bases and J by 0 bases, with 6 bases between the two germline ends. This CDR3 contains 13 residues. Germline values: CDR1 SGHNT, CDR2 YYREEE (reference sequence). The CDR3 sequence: CASRRDSGNTIYF. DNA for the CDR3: TGTGCCAGCAGACGAGACTCTGGAAACACCATATATTTT.

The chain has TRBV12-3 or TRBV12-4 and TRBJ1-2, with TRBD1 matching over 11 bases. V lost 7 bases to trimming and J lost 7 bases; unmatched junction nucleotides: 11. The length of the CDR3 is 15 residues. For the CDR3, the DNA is TGTGCCAGCACCACGGGGGGACAGGGGGAAGCTGGCTACACCTTC. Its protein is CASTTGGQGEAGYTF.

The CDR3 bases are TGCAGTCCCCGGGACAGGGTCGGCGAGCAGTACTTC. As protein: CSPRDRVGEQYF. This sequence joins TRBV20-1 and TRBJ2-7, with 9 bases that match TRBD1. The V segment lost 8 bases and the J segment 6 bases; nucleotides outside the gene matches: 8. Germline V gives CDR1 DFQATT, CDR2 SNEGSKA (reference sequence). This CDR3 has 12 amino acids.

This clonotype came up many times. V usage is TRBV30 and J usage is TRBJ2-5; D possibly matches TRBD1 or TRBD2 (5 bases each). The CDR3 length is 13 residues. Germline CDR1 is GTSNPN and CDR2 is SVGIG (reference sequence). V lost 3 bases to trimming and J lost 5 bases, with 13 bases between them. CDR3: CAWRGRQRETQYF. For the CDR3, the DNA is TGTGCCTGGAGAGGAAGACAGCGGGAGACCCAGTACTTC.

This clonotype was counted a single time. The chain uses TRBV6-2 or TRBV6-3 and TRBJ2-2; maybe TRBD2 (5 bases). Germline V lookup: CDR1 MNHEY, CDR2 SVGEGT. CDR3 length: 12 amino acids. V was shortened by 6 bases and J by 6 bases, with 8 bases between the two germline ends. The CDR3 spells CASRRAAGELFF. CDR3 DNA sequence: TGTGCCAGCAGAAGAGCGGCCGGGGAGCTGTTTTTT.

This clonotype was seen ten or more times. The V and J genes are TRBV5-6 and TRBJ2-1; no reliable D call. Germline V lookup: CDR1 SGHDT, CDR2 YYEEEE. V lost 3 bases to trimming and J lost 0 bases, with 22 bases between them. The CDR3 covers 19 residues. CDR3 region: CASSSSGGLVPGSYNEQFF. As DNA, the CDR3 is TGTGCCAGCAGCTCCTCTGGTGGGCTAGTCCCCGGCTCCTACAATGAGCAGTTCTTC.

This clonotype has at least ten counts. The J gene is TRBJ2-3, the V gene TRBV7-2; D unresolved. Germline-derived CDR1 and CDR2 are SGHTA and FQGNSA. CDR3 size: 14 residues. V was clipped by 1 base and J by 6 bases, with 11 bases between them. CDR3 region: CASSLGAVPDTQYF. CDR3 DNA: TGTGCCAGCAGCTTAGGGGCGGTCCCCGATACGCAGTATTTT.

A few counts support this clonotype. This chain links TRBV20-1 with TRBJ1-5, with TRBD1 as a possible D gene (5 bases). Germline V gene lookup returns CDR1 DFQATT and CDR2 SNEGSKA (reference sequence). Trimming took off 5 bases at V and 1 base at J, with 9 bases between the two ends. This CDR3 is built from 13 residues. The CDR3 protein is CSARQTSNQPQHF. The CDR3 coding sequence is TGCAGTGCTCGACAGACCAGCAATCAGCCCCAGCATTTT.

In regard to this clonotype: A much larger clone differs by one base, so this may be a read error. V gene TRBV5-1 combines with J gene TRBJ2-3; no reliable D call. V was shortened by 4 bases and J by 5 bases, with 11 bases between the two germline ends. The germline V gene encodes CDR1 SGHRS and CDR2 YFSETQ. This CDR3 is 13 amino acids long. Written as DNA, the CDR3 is TGCGCCAGCAGCAACCTCGTCCGAGATACGCAGTATTTT. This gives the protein CASSNLVRDTQYF.

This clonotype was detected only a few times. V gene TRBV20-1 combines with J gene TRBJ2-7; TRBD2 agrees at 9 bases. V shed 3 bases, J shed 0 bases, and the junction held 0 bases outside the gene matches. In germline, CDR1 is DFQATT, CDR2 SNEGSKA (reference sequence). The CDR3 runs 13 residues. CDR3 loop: CSASSGSSYEQYF. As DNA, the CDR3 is TGCAGTGCTAGTAGCGGGAGCTCCTACGAGCAGTACTTC.

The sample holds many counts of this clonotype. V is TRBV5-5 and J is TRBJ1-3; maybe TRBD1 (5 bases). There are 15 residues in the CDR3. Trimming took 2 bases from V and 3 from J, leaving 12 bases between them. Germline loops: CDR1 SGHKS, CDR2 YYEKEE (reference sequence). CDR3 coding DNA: TGTGCCAGCAGCTTTTGGCAGGGTGGTGGAAACACCATATATTTT. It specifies CASSFWQGGGNTIYF.

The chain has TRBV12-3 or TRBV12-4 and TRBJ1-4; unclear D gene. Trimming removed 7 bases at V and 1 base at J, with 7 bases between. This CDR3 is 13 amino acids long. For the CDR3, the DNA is TGTGCCAGCAACCTCCGAACTAATGAAAAACTGTTTTTT. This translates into CASNLRTNEKLFF.

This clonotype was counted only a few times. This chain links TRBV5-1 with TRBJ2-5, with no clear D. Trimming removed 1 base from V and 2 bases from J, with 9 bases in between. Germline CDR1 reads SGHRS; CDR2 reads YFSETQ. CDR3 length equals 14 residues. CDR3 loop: CASSLKQGQETQYF. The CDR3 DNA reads TGCGCCAGCAGCTTGAAACAAGGACAAGAGACCCAGTACTTC.

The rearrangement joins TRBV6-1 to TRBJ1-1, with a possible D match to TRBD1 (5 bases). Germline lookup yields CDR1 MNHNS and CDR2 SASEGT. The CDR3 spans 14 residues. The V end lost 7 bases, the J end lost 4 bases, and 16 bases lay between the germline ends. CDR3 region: CASMRGRVGTEAFF. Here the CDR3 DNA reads TGTGCCAGCATGAGGGGCAGGGTAGGCACTGAAGCTTTCTTT.

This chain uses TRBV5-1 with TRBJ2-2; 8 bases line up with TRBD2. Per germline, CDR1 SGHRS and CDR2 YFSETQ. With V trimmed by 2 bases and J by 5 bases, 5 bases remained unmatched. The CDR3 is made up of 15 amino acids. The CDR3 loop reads CASSFSGRGTGELFF. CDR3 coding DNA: TGCGCCAGCAGCTTCTCCGGGAGGGGAACCGGGGAGCTGTTTTTT.

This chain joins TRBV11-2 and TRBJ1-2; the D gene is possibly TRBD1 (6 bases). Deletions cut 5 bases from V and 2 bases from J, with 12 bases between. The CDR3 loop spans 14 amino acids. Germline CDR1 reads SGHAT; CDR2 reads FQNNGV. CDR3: CASSPLGGNYGYTF. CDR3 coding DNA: TGTGCCAGCAGCCCATTAGGGGGGAACTATGGCTACACCTTC. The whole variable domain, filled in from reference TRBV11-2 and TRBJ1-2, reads EAGVAQSPRYKIIEKRQSVAFWCNPISGHATLYWYQQILGQGPKLLIQFQNNGVVDDSQLPKDRFSAERLKGVDSTLKIQPAKLEDSAVYLCASSPLGGNYGYTFGSGTRLTVV.

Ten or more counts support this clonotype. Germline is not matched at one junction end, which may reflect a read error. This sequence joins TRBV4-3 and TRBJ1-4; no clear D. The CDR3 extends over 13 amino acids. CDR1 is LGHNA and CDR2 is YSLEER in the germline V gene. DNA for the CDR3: TGTGCCAGCAGCCAAGAACGAGGAGAAAAACTGTTTTTT. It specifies CASSQERGEKLFF.

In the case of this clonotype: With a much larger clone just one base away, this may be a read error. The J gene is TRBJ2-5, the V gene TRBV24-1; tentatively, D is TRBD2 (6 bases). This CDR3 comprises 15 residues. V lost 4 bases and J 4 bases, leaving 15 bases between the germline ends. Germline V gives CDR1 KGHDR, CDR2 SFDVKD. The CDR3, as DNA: TGTGCCACCAGTGACCCTAGCGTGAGTAGAGAGACCCAGTACTTC. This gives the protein CATSDPSVSRETQYF.

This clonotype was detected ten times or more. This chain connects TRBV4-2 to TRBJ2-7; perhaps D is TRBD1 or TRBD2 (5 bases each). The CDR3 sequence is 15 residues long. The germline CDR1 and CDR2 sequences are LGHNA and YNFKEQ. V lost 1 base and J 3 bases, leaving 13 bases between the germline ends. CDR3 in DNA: TGTGCCAGCAGCCAAGGGACTGGGGCTTTCTACGAGCAGTACTTC. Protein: CASSQGTGAFYEQYF.